This TCR beta chain appears in the sequencing data of a study of CD8 T cells in ankylosing spondylitis. General observations from the study: Those disease-linked clones were CD8+; they were also relatively rare in peripheral blood. Enrichment of disease-linked clones was reportedly significant in matched ankylosing spondylitis synovial fluid. Ankylosing spondylitis blood appeared to be characterized by a TCR beta motif of about eight highly homologous variants.

In this sample, this clonotype turned up a few times. Its specificity is unknown. The CDR3 contains 15 residues. Germline V gives CDR1 DFQATT, CDR2 SNEGSKA (reference sequence). Trimming took 0 bases from V and 9 from J; bases not matched to a gene: 5. A single record per CDR3 protein comes from TCRdb applying MiXCR to the 5' RACE reads. The top ten hold roughly 0.6% of the sample, which has more than 200,000 distinct CDR3 sequences, 20% to 30% seen once. The rearrangement uses TRBV20-1 and TRBJ2-1; 13 bases are shared with TRBD2. This clonotype was obtained from a male donor with ankylosing spondylitis or in good health (not recorded which). Sequenced input: blood, either unsorted or a sorted T cell fraction (not recorded which). In DNA form, the CDR3 reads TGCAGTGCTAGAGATGGGAGGACTAGCGGGGGTGAGCAGTTCTTC. Translating it yields CSARDGRTSGGEQFF.